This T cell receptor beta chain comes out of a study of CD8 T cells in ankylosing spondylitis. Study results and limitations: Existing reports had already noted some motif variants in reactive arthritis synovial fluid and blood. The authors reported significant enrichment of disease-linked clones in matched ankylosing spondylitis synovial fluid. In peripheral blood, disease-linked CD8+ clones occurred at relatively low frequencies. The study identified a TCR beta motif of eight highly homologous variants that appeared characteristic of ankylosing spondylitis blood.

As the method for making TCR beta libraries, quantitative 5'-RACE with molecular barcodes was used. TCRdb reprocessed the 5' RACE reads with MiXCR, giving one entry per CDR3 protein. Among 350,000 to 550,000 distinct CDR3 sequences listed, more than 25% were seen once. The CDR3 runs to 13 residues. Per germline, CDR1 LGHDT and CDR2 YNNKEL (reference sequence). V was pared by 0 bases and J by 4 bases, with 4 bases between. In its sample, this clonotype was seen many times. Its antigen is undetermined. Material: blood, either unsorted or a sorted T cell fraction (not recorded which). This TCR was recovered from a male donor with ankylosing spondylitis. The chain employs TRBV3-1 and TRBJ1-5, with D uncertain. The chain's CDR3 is CASSQDRNQPQHF. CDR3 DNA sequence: TGTGCCAGCAGCCAAGATCGTAATCAGCCCCAGCATTTT.